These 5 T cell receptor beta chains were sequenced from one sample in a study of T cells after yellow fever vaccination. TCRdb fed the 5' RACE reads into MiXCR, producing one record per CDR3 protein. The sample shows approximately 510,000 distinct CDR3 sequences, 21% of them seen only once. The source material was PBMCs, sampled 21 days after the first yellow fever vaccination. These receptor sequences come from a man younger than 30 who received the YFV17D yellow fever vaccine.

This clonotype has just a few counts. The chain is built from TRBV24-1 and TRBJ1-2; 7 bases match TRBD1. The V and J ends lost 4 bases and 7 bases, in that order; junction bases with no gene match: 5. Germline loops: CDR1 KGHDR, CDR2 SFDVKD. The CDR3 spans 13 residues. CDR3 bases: TGTGCCACCAGTGAACAGGGGCGGGGTGGCTACACCTTC. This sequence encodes CATSEQGRGGYTF.

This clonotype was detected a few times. The CDR3 spells CASSFTGGNIQYF. CDR3 in DNA: TGTGCCAGCAGCTTCACAGGGGGGAACATTCAGTACTTC. This rearrangement joins TRBV7-2 to TRBJ2-4, with TRBD1 matching over 8 bases. With 3 bases clipped from V and 7 bases from J, the junction kept 2 bases outside the gene matches. Germline CDR1 SGHTA, CDR2 FQGNSA. The CDR3 is made up of 13 amino acids.

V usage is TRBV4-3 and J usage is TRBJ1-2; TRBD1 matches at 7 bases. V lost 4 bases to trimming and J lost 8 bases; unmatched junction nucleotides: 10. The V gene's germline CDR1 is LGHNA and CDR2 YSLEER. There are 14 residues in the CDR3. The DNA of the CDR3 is TGCGCCAGCAGCCGAACAGGGGCCTTCGGAGGCTACACCTTC. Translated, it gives CASSRTGAFGGYTF.

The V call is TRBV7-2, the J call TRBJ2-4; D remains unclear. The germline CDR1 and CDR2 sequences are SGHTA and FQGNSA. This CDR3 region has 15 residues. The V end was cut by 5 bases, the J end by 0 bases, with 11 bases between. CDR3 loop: CASSPQPLAKNIQYF. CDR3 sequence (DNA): TGTGCCAGCAGCCCACAACCCCTAGCCAAAAACATTCAGTACTTC.

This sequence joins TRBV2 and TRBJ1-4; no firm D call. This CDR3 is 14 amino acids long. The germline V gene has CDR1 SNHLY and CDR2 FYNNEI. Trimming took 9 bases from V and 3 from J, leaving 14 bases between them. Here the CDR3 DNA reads TGTGCCAGTCAAGGGAGGGCAGCTAATGAAAAACTGTTTTTT. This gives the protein CASQGRAANEKLFF. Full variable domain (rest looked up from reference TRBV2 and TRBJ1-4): EPEVTQTPSHQVTQMGQEVILRCVPISNHLYFYWYRQILGQKVEFLVSFYNNEISEKSEIFDDQFSVERPDGSNFTLKIRSTKLEDSAMYFCASQGRAANEKLFFGSGTQLSVL.